These 17 T cell receptor beta chains were all obtained from the same sample, sequenced in a study of blood T cell repertoires in COVID-19. Sequenced by immunoSEQ multiplex PCR; TCRdb stores in-frame clones only, minus some. The table records over 150,000 clones, roughly 85% of them present only once. Sequencing was performed on peripheral blood. All receptors derive from an elderly woman with acute or convalescent COVID-19.

The gene calls are TRBV6-5 and TRBJ1-1; maybe TRBD1 (6 bases). The CDR3 contains 14 residues. V was trimmed by 5 bases and J by 1 base, leaving 11 bases between them. Germline V gives CDR1 MNHEY, CDR2 SVGAGI. In nucleotides, the CDR3 is TGTGCCAGCAGTAGTACAGGGCCGAACACTGAAGCTTTCTTT. It codes for CASSSTGPNTEAFF.

The rearrangement uses TRBV5-1 and TRBJ2-3; 7 bases align to TRBD1. This CDR3 contains 15 residues. The germline CDR1 and CDR2 sequences are SGHRS and YFSETQ. Unmatched junction bases numbered 6, after V lost 5 bases and J lost 0 bases. The CDR3 spells CASRPGQISTDTQYF. The CDR3 DNA reads as TGCGCCAGCAGGCCGGGACAGATTAGCACAGATACGCAGTATTTT.

The chain uses TRBV19 and TRBJ1-2; 9 nucleotides agree with TRBD1. The CDR3 has 15 amino acids. Germline assignment: CDR1 LNHDA and CDR2 SQIVND (reference sequence). The ends lost 7 bases at V and 3 bases at J; junction bases unmatched: 9. Here the CDR3 DNA reads TGTGCCAGTACTCTAACCGGGACAGGGTACTATGGCTACACCTTC. Translating it yields CASTLTGTGYYGYTF.

The chain joins TRBV9 to TRBJ1-6; 8 nucleotides match TRBD1. The V gene end was trimmed by 4 bases and the J gene end by 2 bases; junction bases not matched to a gene: 11. Germline assignment: CDR1 SGDLS and CDR2 YYNGEE. This CDR3 contains 18 residues. Here the CDR3 DNA reads TGTGCCAGCAGCCCAGGACAGGGTGGACACCCCTATAATTCACCCCTCCACTTT. This codes for CASSPGQGGHPYNSPLHF.

The J gene is TRBJ1-2, the V gene TRBV12-3 or TRBV12-4, with D unclear. The V end lost 5 bases, the J end lost 8 bases, and 9 bases lay between the germline ends. This CDR3 has 11 residues. The CDR3 protein is CASSEGVGYTF. CDR3 DNA: TGTGCCAGCAGTGAGGGTGTGGGCTACACCTTC.

The rearrangement links TRBV27 to TRBJ2-6; a weak D match, TRBD2 (6 bases). The length of the CDR3 is 15 residues. V shed 5 bases and J shed 0 bases, with 8 bases lying between them. Germline V gene lookup returns CDR1 MNHEY and CDR2 SMNVEV (reference sequence). CDR3 DNA: TGTGCCAGCAGTCCGGAGGGCTCTGGGGCCAACGTCCTGACTTTC. Translation: CASSPEGSGANVLTF.

The V and J genes are TRBV4-1 and TRBJ2-2; tentatively, D is TRBD2 (5 bases). Germline values: CDR1 MGHRA, CDR2 YSYEKL. The CDR3 contains 16 residues. The V gene lost 1 base and the J gene lost 7 bases, with 16 bases spanning the gap. CDR3 nucleotide sequence: TGCGCCAGCAGCCAAGCGAGCGGAACTTTGAACGGGGAGCTGTTTTTT. Protein: CASSQASGTLNGELFF.

V gene TRBV9 combines with J gene TRBJ2-2, with 11 bases matching TRBD2. V was clipped by 3 bases and J by 1 base; unmatched bases: 2. The CDR3 covers 16 residues. Germline V gives CDR1 SGDLS, CDR2 YYNGEE. The CDR3 spells CASSDGLAGNTGELFF. The CDR3 DNA reads TGTGCCAGCAGCGACGGACTAGCGGGGAACACCGGGGAGCTGTTTTTT.

This clone came up many times. The chain employs TRBV4-1 and TRBJ2-7; weak D call: TRBD1 (6 bases). The CDR3 spans 16 residues. Trimming shortened V by 3 bases and J by 1 base, and 16 bases separated the two germline ends. Germline loops: CDR1 MGHRA, CDR2 YSYEKL. The CDR3 DNA reads TGCGCCAGCAGCCACAACCTGGGGGCACAGTCCTACGAGCAGTACTTC. This codes for CASSHNLGAQSYEQYF.

This chain joins TRBV2 and TRBJ2-5, with TRBD2 as a possible D gene (5 bases). This CDR3 region has 15 residues. With 5 bases removed from V and 0 bases from J, the gap between germline ends came to 13 bases. Germline V gives CDR1 SNHLY, CDR2 FYNNEI. CDR3 in amino acids: CASSTKDWYQETQYF. The CDR3 nucleotides are TGTGCCAGCAGTACAAAGGACTGGTACCAAGAGACCCAGTACTTC.

V is TRBV5-6 and J is TRBJ2-5; 8 nucleotides agree with TRBD2. This CDR3 spans 14 amino acids. V gave up 1 base and J gave up 4 bases; unmatched junction bases: 3. CDR1 is SGHDT and CDR2 is YYEEEE in the germline V gene. The DNA for the CDR3 is TGTGCCAGCAGCTTGCGGGGGGGGCTAGAGACCCAGTACTTC. Residues: CASSLRGGLETQYF.

J is TRBJ2-5 and V is TRBV6-2 or TRBV6-3; D not resolved. This CDR3 has 12 amino acids. V lost 5 bases and J 5 bases, leaving 9 bases between the germline ends. Germline V gene data show CDR1 as MNHEY and CDR2 as SVGEGT. In nucleotides, the CDR3 is TGTGCCAGCAGTGCCGTCGGGGAGACCCAGTACTTC. As protein: CASSAVGETQYF.

The chain is built from TRBV5-1 and TRBJ2-5, with a possible D match to TRBD2 (7 bases). V was cut by 4 bases and J by 6 bases, with 13 bases left in between. The CDR3 consists of 13 residues. Germline V gives CDR1 SGHRS, CDR2 YFSETQ. The CDR3 region has the DNA TGCGCCAGCAGCAAGATGGGGGGGCAGACCCAGTACTTC. Its protein is CASSKMGGQTQYF.

The chain joins TRBV11-2 to TRBJ2-5; weak D call: TRBD1 (6 bases). The CDR3 has 13 residues. Germline CDR1 is SGHAT and CDR2 is FQNNGV. With 6 bases removed from V and 4 bases from J, the gap between germline ends came to 12 bases. CDR3 sequence: CASRKEQGETQYF. The DNA of the CDR3 is TGTGCCAGCAGAAAAGAACAGGGAGAGACCCAGTACTTC.

The chain couples TRBV2 to TRBJ2-7, with 9 bases identical to TRBD2. This CDR3 contains 13 residues. In germline, CDR1 is SNHLY, CDR2 FYNNEI. V lost 3 bases and J lost 5; bases outside the gene matches: 2. This CDR3 is CASSDAGGDEQYF. The CDR3 coding sequence is TGTGCCAGCAGTGATGCGGGAGGGGACGAGCAGTACTTC.

The CDR3 DNA sequence: TGTGCCAGCAGCTTAGTGGCGGGAGTCGGTGAGCAGTTCTTC. Translating it yields CASSLVAGVGEQFF. This chain connects TRBV11-2 to TRBJ2-1; 7 positions agree with TRBD2. Trimming removed 1 base from V and 9 bases from J; junction bases left unmatched: 6. The CDR3 is made up of 14 amino acids. The germline CDR1 and CDR2 sequences are SGHAT and FQNNGV.

The chain has TRBV10-3 and TRBJ1-2, with 7 bases aligning to TRBD1. Germline assignment: CDR1 ENHRY and CDR2 SYGVKD. The CDR3 has 15 amino acids. With V trimmed by 7 bases and J by 2 bases, 10 bases remained unmatched. The CDR3 sequence is CAIKRGPSENYGYTF. The CDR3 DNA reads as TGTGCCATCAAGAGGGGGCCCTCGGAAAACTATGGCTACACCTTC.